The clone carrying this TCR beta chain was picked up one time. The data were produced by immunoSEQ multiplex PCR, yet TCRdb's version contains in-frame clones alone and is incomplete. The repertoire has tens of thousands of clones, about 64% of them found once; the top ten carry just over 50%. The sample belongs to a study of shared clonotypes between healthy human individuals. Study-wide background: CD4 naive and CD4 memory each took three plates per donor, while CD8 naive took two and CD8 memory one.

The clonotype was recovered from a man younger than 45 in good health. The sequenced sample consisted of memory CD8+ T cells sorted from blood. The subset is: CD45RO+ cells pooled with CCR7-negative TemRA cells.

CDR3 sequence: CASSVEEGTRGRYEQYF. CDR3 DNA sequence: TGTGCCAGCAGCGTAGAGGAGGGGACTCGGGGTAGGTACGAGCAGTACTTC. The rearrangement links TRBV9 to TRBJ2-7; perhaps TRBD2 as D (6 bases). Germline assignment: CDR1 SGDLS and CDR2 YYNGEE. Between the trimmed V and J ends, which lost 0 bases and 4 bases, there was a span of 20 bases. The CDR3 covers 17 residues.